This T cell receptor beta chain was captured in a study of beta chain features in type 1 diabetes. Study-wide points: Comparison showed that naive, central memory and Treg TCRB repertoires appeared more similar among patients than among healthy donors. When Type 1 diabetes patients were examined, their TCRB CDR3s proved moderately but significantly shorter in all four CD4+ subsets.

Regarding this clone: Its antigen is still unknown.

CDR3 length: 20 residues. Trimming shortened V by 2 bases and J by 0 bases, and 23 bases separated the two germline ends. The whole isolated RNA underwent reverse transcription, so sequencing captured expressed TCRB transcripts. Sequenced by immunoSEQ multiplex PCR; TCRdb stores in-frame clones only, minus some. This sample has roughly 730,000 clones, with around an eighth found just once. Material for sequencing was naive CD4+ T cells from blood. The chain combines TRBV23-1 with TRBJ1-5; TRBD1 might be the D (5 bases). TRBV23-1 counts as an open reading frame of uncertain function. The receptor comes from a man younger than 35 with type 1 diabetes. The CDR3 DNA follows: TGCGCCAGCAGTCAAGTGTCAGGGCAGATGGCTTCCAATAGCAATCAGCCCCAGCATTTT. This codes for CASSQVSGQMASNSNQPQHF.